This T cell receptor (beta chain) is drawn from a study of blood T cell repertoires in COVID-19. Whole-study context: Acute-phase and convalescent COVID-19 samples originated in the United States, Italy and Spain. Nucleic acid was either cDNA or gDNA, and it came from T cells, B-cell-depleted T cells, or PBMCs.

This clone was recorded a few times. The authors' processing: Counts of nucleated cells, estimated from reference gene primer amplification, were obtained. The method was immunoSEQ multiplex PCR; TCRdb's version includes in-frame clones alone and lacks a portion of them. V, J and clone size derive from that table, while D and trimming were established from the DNA sequence. The sample consists of under 95,000 clones, roughly 86% of them appearing once. This CDR3 has 15 amino acids. V dropped 2 bases and J dropped 3; count of bases not matched to a gene: 5. Germline lookup yields CDR1 MNHEY and CDR2 SMNVEV (reference sequence).

The rearrangement uses TRBV27 and TRBJ2-3; 7 positions match TRBD1. This TCR derives from a human donor with acute or convalescent COVID-19. The donor label of this sample is uncertain. The specimen was peripheral blood. CDR3 DNA: TGTGCCAGCAGTTTACGGGACAGTCGAACAGATACGCAGTATTTT. It translates to CASSLRDSRTDTQYF.